This T cell receptor beta chain emerged from a study of shared clonotypes between healthy human individuals. Study outcomes and limitations: Collection of samples was limited to blood; tissue repertoires likely differ.

An assay was performed, and its level was deep. The repertoire was sequenced with immunoSEQ multiplex PCR; TCRdb's copy has only in-frame clones and lacks some. The sample has hundreds of thousands of clones; approximately 79% are singletons. Only one count was recorded for this clone. The antigen is undetermined. The CDR3 covers 15 residues. Germline CDR1 reads MNHNS; CDR2 reads SASEGT. Between the trimmed V and J ends, which lost 3 bases and 4 bases, there was a span of 16 bases. The chain uses TRBV6-1 and TRBJ2-7, with D perhaps matching TRBD1 (5 bases). The sample taken for sequencing was memory CD4+ T cells sorted from blood. Subset described: CD45RA-negative fraction. The TCR originated in a woman under 40 in good health. CDR3 sequence reads: CASSDGMARDYEQYF. In nucleotides, the CDR3 is TGTGCCAGCAGTGACGGTATGGCCAGGGATTACGAGCAGTACTTC.